Shown below are 7 T cell receptor beta chains from a single sample sequenced in a study of T cell repertoires in ileal Crohn's disease. The protocol was immunoSEQ multiplex PCR, while the TCRdb copy is restricted to in-frame clones and leaves out a portion. The table includes approximately 12,000 clones, roughly four fifths detected once. Source material: ileal tissue. Receptors were obtained from an adult with Crohn's disease.

J is TRBJ1-1 and V is TRBV10-2; D is perhaps TRBD1 (6 bases). Trimming removed 1 base at V and 11 bases at J, with 14 bases between. Germline V lookup: CDR1 WSHSY, CDR2 SAAADI. The CDR3 has 13 residues. This chain's CDR3 is CASSELGGRGAFF. As DNA, the CDR3 is TGCGCCAGCAGTGAGTTGGGGGGGCGAGGTGCTTTCTTT.

The V and J genes are TRBV11-3 and TRBJ1-1; D is uncertain. Trimming removed 5 bases at V and 4 bases at J, with 11 bases between. Germline V gene lookup returns CDR1 SGHNT and CDR2 YENEEA. The CDR3 is 13 amino acids. DNA for the CDR3: TGTGCCAGCAGCCCGGAGGTGGGCACTGAAGCTTTCTTT. This gives the protein CASSPEVGTEAFF.

The CDR3, as DNA: TGTGCCAGCAGGTTACAGGGGGATGGCTATGGCTACACCTTC. Encoded protein: CASRLQGDGYGYTF. V gene TRBV27 combines with J gene TRBJ1-2; TRBD1 aligns across 8 bases. V dropped 6 bases and J dropped 4; count of bases not matched to a gene: 7. The CDR3 is 14 residues long. Per the germline V gene, CDR1 is MNHEY and CDR2 is SMNVEV (reference sequence).

This clone has a handful of counts. This chain uses TRBV5-8 with TRBJ2-5; TRBD1 aligns across 7 bases. Germline loops: CDR1 SGHTS, CDR2 YDEGEE. Germline trimming cut 4 bases from V and 2 bases from J; bases unmatched to any gene: 2. This CDR3 comprises 13 residues. The CDR3 spells CASSRGQQETQYF. DNA for the CDR3: TGTGCCAGCAGCCGGGGACAGCAAGAGACCCAGTACTTC.

V is TRBV6-1 and J is TRBJ1-2, with D possibly matching TRBD1 (5 bases). V shed 4 bases and J shed 3 bases, with 12 bases lying between them. Germline assignment: CDR1 MNHNS and CDR2 SASEGT. This CDR3 spans 14 amino acids. The CDR3 bases are TGTGCCAGCAGTGGCGACAGATCCGACTATGGCTACACCTTC. This gives the protein CASSGDRSDYGYTF.

The chain uses TRBV7-2 and TRBJ1-2; no firm D call. V shed 1 base and J shed 6 bases, with 21 bases lying between them. Germline CDR1 is SGHTA and CDR2 is FQGNSA. CDR3 length: 17 amino acids. The CDR3 DNA reads TGTGCCAGCAGCTTAGAGGTTTGGTGGGCCGCACATAATGGCTACACCTTC. Translating it yields CASSLEVWWAAHNGYTF.

The CDR3 region has the DNA TGTGCCAGCAGCGCCGAAACTAGCGGAAGGGGAGCCTACAATGAGCAGTTCTTC. Residues: CASSAETSGRGAYNEQFF. V usage is TRBV13 and J usage is TRBJ2-1; 8 nucleotides align to TRBD2. Losses at the gene ends were 5 bases for V and 2 bases for J; bases not matched to a gene: 14. Per germline, CDR1 PRHDT and CDR2 FYEKMQ (reference sequence). The CDR3 is made up of 18 amino acids. Full variable domain (outside the CDR3, taken from reference TRBV13 and TRBJ2-1): AAGVIQSPRHLIKEKRETATLKCYPIPRHDTVYWYQQGPGQDPQFLISFYEKMQSDKGSIPDRFSAQQFSDYHSELNMSSLELGDSALYFCASSAETSGRGAYNEQFFGPGTRLTVL.